This T cell receptor beta chain came from a study of response to subunit inactivated influenza vaccine. With 3 bases clipped from V and 0 bases from J, the junction kept 6 bases outside the gene matches. In germline, CDR1 is SGHAT, CDR2 FQNNGV. This CDR3 is 16 amino acids long. A single record per CDR3 protein comes from TCRdb applying MiXCR to the RT-PCR reads. The sample lists over 750,000 distinct CDR3 sequences, less than 25% occurring once. This clonotype originated in a man between 50 and 59 years old who received an inactivated influenza vaccine. The sample was PBMCs from blood, taken 4 to 6 days after vaccination. The chain joins TRBV11-2 to TRBJ2-3; 7 bases are shared with TRBD2. CDR3 nucleotides: TGTGCCAGCAGCTTCCTACTAGCGACTAGCACAGATACGCAGTATTTT. Protein: CASSFLLATSTDTQYF.